These 20 T cell receptor beta chains were sequenced from one sample in a study of blood T cell repertoires in COVID-19 (dated by TCRdb to 2018 to 2020). Library preparation used the immunoSEQ multiplex PCR assay. This is the immuneACCESS table as TCRdb keeps it, with only in-frame sequences that have V and J called. A part of the clones is gone; compared with another copy, unresolved V genes explain less than half, and the rest is unexplained. The sample table contains around 110,000 clones; only one count was recorded for 75% to 95% of them. The top ten clonotypes cover 1.8% of the sample. Sequenced sample: peripheral blood. These receptors were collected from a human donor with active COVID-19. The donor label of this sample is uncertain.

This clone appeared once. The chain has TRBV7-9 and TRBJ1-3; perhaps TRBD1 as D (5 bases). There are 16 residues in the CDR3. Trimming took off 3 bases at V and 3 bases at J, with 15 bases between the two ends. Germline CDR1 is SEHNR and CDR2 is FQNEAQ (reference sequence). CDR3 bases: TGTGCCAGCAGCTTTACTCAGGGATTCCGTGGAAACACCATATATTTT. This codes for CASSFTQGFRGNTIYF.

The chain has TRBV4-3 and TRBJ2-2; 14 bases are shared with TRBD2. The CDR3 consists of 19 residues. V dropped 0 bases and J dropped 0; count of bases not matched to a gene: 3. Germline loops: CDR1 LGHNA, CDR2 YSLEER. The CDR3 sequence: CASSQEGLAGDPNTGELFF. Here the CDR3 DNA reads TGCGCCAGCAGCCAAGAGGGACTAGCGGGGGACCCGAACACCGGGGAGCTGTTTTTT.

The chain is built from TRBV28 and TRBJ2-7; the D gene is possibly TRBD1 (6 bases). From germline, CDR1 is MDHEN and CDR2 SYDVKM. V lost 7 bases and J 1 base, leaving 11 bases between the germline ends. The CDR3 is 13 residues long. CDR3 nucleotides: TGTGCCAGCAATACAGGGCCATCCTACGAGCAGTACTTC. Its translation: CASNTGPSYEQYF.

The V and J genes are TRBV19 and TRBJ2-7, with D maybe TRBD2 (6 bases). This CDR3 is built from 11 residues. Germline CDR1 reads LNHDA; CDR2 reads SQIVND (reference sequence). The V end lost 9 bases, the J end lost 5 bases, and 11 bases lay between the germline ends. The CDR3 DNA sequence: TGTGCCAGCCGTGAGCGGGACGAGCAGTACTTC. Translating gives CASRERDEQYF.

V is TRBV9 and J is TRBJ2-1; 16 bases map to TRBD2. Per the germline V gene, CDR1 is SGDLS and CDR2 is YYNGEE. V shed 0 bases, J shed 8 bases, and the junction held 5 bases outside the gene matches. This CDR3 is built from 17 residues. In DNA form, the CDR3 reads TGTGCCAGCAGCGTAGCCCCGGGACTAGCGGGGGGGTATGAGCAGTTCTTC. It translates to CASSVAPGLAGGYEQFF. Complete variable domain (other parts from reference TRBV9 and TRBJ2-1): DSGVTQTPKHLITATGQRVTLRCSPRSGDLSVYWYQQSLDQGLQFLIQYYNGEERAKGNILERFSAQQFPDLHSELNLSSLELGDSALYFCASSVAPGLAGGYEQFFGPGTRLTVL.

The chain joins TRBV7-6 to TRBJ1-3; D not resolved. V was pared by 2 bases and J by 4 bases, with 15 bases between. The CDR3 is made up of 16 amino acids. Germline V gives CDR1 SGHVS, CDR2 FNYEAQ. This CDR3 is CASSLSAAARGNTIYF. For the CDR3, the DNA is TGTGCCAGCAGCTTATCGGCGGCTGCTCGAGGAAACACCATATATTTT.

The chain employs TRBV5-1 and TRBJ2-3, with 10 bases matching TRBD2. Looked up from germline, CDR1 is SGHRS and CDR2 is YFSETQ. With V trimmed by 0 bases and J by 2 bases, 6 bases remained unmatched. The CDR3 loop spans 17 amino acids. DNA of the CDR3: TGCGCCAGCAGCTTGGGGCTAGCGGGGGTAGTCACAGATACGCAGTATTTT. The encoded protein is CASSLGLAGVVTDTQYF.

This chain connects TRBV4-3 to TRBJ2-1; 7 bases match TRBD2. Germline CDR1 reads LGHNA; CDR2 reads YSLEER. V was clipped by 0 bases and J by 9 bases; unmatched bases: 2. The CDR3 covers 13 residues. CDR3 sequence (DNA): TGCGCCAGCAGCCAAGATCGCGGGGGTGAGCAGTTCTTC. It yields the protein CASSQDRGGEQFF.

This clone was picked up one time. V usage is TRBV27 and J usage is TRBJ2-7; weak D call: TRBD1 (6 bases). Trimming stripped 5 bases from V and 0 bases from J, with 14 bases between. From germline, CDR1 is MNHEY and CDR2 SMNVEV (reference sequence). The CDR3 sequence is 15 residues long. CDR3 nucleotides: TGTGCCAGCAGTGTTACAGGGTTGGCCTCCTACGAGCAGTACTTC. It specifies CASSVTGLASYEQYF.

The chain joins TRBV18 to TRBJ2-3; 8 bases align to TRBD2. CDR1 and CDR2 from the germline V gene are KGHSH and LQKENI. J was trimmed by 1 base and V by 4 bases; bases with no gene match: 19. The CDR3 totals 20 residues. In DNA form, the CDR3 reads TGTGCCAGCTCACGAGATCAGGGAGTAGCGGGGCCTCCGGGCACAGATACGCAGTATTTT. Amino acid sequence: CASSRDQGVAGPPGTDTQYF.

This clone was seen more than once but under ten times. The chain links TRBV28 to TRBJ2-5, with TRBD2 matching 7 bases. This CDR3 contains 15 residues. The V and J ends lost 5 bases and 5 bases, in that order; junction bases with no gene match: 11. The germline gives CDR1 MDHEN, CDR2 SYDVKM. The CDR3 protein is CASSLPGGGLETQYF. The CDR3 DNA reads TGTGCCAGCAGTCTCCCCGGCGGGGGTTTGGAGACCCAGTACTTC.

The chain employs TRBV9 and TRBJ1-1, with a tentative D call TRBD1 (5 bases). Trimming removed 5 bases from V and 3 bases from J, with 14 bases in between. Germline V gene sequence: CDR1 SGDLS, CDR2 YYNGEE. The CDR3 is 14 residues long. The CDR3: CASRAGSHYTEAFF. CDR3 coding DNA: TGTGCCAGCAGAGCAGGGTCCCACTACACTGAAGCTTTCTTT. Variable domain in full (rest from reference TRBV9 and TRBJ1-1): DSGVTQTPKHLITATGQRVTLRCSPRSGDLSVYWYQQSLDQGLQFLIQYYNGEERAKGNILERFSAQQFPDLHSELNLSSLELGDSALYFCASRAGSHYTEAFFGQGTRLTVV.

This clone was counted once. This rearrangement joins TRBV21-1 to TRBJ2-1; the table assigns TRBD2, which was not confirmed against the DNA. TRBV21-1 counts as a pseudogene. This CDR3 is 16 amino acids long. The DNA of the CDR3 is TGTGCCAGCAGCAAAGGACTAGCGGTACCCTACAATGAGCAGTTCTTC. Translated, it gives CASSKGLAVPYNEQFF.

The chain uses TRBV27 and TRBJ1-6; no definite D call. V was trimmed by 2 bases and J by 4 bases, leaving 9 bases between them. CDR3 length: 15 residues. CDR1 and CDR2 from the germline V gene are MNHEY and SMNVEV (reference sequence). CDR3 nucleotides: TGTGCCAGCAGTTTAGGCACGCTGTATAATTCACCCCTCCACTTT. This encodes CASSLGTLYNSPLHF.

This clone was recorded once. This rearrangement joins TRBV14 to TRBJ1-2, with D unresolved. This CDR3 region has 13 residues. Trimming shortened V by 4 bases and J by 3 bases, and 9 bases separated the two germline ends. Germline V gene data show CDR1 as SGHDN and CDR2 as FVKESK. CDR3 bases: TGTGCCAGCAGCCGAGGGCATCACTATGGCTACACCTTC. Protein: CASSRGHHYGYTF.

This clone appeared a few times. The chain combines TRBV6-4 with TRBJ2-1; the D is unclear. V lost 4 bases and J 6 bases, leaving 10 bases between the germline ends. The germline CDR1 and CDR2 sequences are MRHNA and SNTAGT. The CDR3 runs 13 residues. In DNA form, the CDR3 reads TGTGCCAGCAGTGTTTCATCCGGCAATGAGCAGTTCTTC. This encodes CASSVSSGNEQFF.

The chain combines TRBV12-3 or TRBV12-4 with TRBJ2-7; TRBD1 might be the D (6 bases). The CDR3 covers 13 residues. With 7 bases removed from V and 1 base from J, the gap between germline ends came to 11 bases. CDR3 residues: CASTHQGSYEQYF. The CDR3 DNA is TGTGCCAGCACCCACCAGGGGTCCTACGAGCAGTACTTC.

J is TRBJ1-1 and V is TRBV15, with a weak D call TRBD1 (5 bases). Trimming cost V 6 bases and J 0 bases, with 11 bases left between them. In germline, CDR1 is LNHNV, CDR2 YYDKDF (reference sequence). This CDR3 has 14 residues. CDR3 sequence: CATSPDRVNTEAFF. The CDR3 DNA sequence: TGTGCCACCAGTCCTGACAGAGTGAACACTGAAGCTTTCTTT.

The V gene is TRBV9, the J gene TRBJ1-1; D may be TRBD1 (5 bases). Germline loops: CDR1 SGDLS, CDR2 YYNGEE. Trimming removed 4 bases from V and 1 base from J, with 17 bases in between. This CDR3 has 16 residues. This CDR3 reads CASSFRAAGRNTEAFF. The CDR3 DNA is TGTGCCAGCAGCTTCCGGGCGGCGGGGCGGAACACTGAAGCTTTCTTT.

This chain connects TRBV28 to TRBJ2-3; the D gene is possibly TRBD2 (6 bases). There are 15 residues in the CDR3. Germline loops: CDR1 MDHEN, CDR2 SYDVKM. Trimming took off 5 bases at V and 2 bases at J, with 14 bases between the two ends. The CDR3 DNA reads TGTGCCAGCAGTCCGCGGGGCGGAAACACAGATACGCAGTATTTT. This translates into CASSPRGGNTDTQYF.